These 4 T cell receptor beta chains came from one sample sequenced in a study of T cell responses to AZD1222 COVID-19 vaccine. The repertoire was sequenced with immunoSEQ multiplex PCR; TCRdb's copy has only in-frame clones and lacks some. The repertoire includes about 100,000 clones, roughly 88% of them detected once, and approximately 2.8% sits in the top ten. This specimen consisted of peripheral blood, obtained on day 0 of AZD1222 vaccination. These receptor sequences come from an adult in good health.

The V call is TRBV6-5, the J call TRBJ1-1, with D possibly matching TRBD1 (5 bases). Germline V gene data show CDR1 as MNHEY and CDR2 as SVGAGI. Trimming cost V 4 bases and J 6 bases, with 15 bases left between them. This CDR3 spans 14 amino acids. The CDR3 reads CASSSPREGSEAFF. The CDR3 DNA is TGTGCCAGCAGTTCCCCCAGGGAAGGATCTGAAGCTTTCTTT.

There are a few counts of this clone. This chain uses TRBV5-1 with TRBJ2-1; possibly TRBD1 or TRBD2 for D (6 bases each). Germline V CDR1 and CDR2: SGHRS, YFSETQ. The CDR3 contains 14 residues. The V end lost 7 bases, the J end lost 1 base, and 12 bases lay between the germline ends. In nucleotides, the CDR3 is TGCGCCAGCTACAGGGACTTATCCTACAATGAGCAGTTCTTC. Protein product: CASYRDLSYNEQFF.

The chain uses TRBV10-1 and TRBJ1-1, with D tentatively TRBD1 (5 bases). Trimming pared 6 bases from V and 4 bases from J, leaving 9 bases between. Germline lookup yields CDR1 WNHNN and CDR2 SYGVQD (reference sequence). This CDR3 comprises 12 residues. DNA of the CDR3: TGCGCCAGCAGGGGGGTGGGCACTGAAGCTTTCTTT. Its protein is CASRGVGTEAFF.

A few counts support this clone. This chain links TRBV7-3 with TRBJ2-5; TRBD1 is a possible D gene (5 bases). The germline V gene has CDR1 SGHTA and CDR2 FQGTGA. The V and J ends lost 5 bases and 10 bases respectively, with 17 bases between them. The CDR3 covers 13 residues. The CDR3 DNA follows: TGTGCCAGCAGCCTTGCCAGGGAAGGGGTCCAGTACTTC. It yields the protein CASSLAREGVQYF.